This T cell receptor beta chain was sequenced for a study of cytomegalovirus exposure and HLA in healthy donors. The study's findings and limits: Earlier findings revealed that most TCR beta V segments proved productive either about 90% or about 30% of the time. TCR beta V- and J-gene trimming was later associated with a missense DCLRE1C variant.

The CDR3 is 15 residues long. Germline V CDR1 and CDR2: SGHRS, YFSETQ. V was trimmed by 0 bases and J by 4 bases, leaving 10 bases between them. Primers for the PCR totalled 60 Vbeta and 13 Jbeta. In the authors' methods: Later, 80 million or so unique TCR beta chains were counted in an analysis, and some 11 million of them were shared. TCRdb keeps only in-frame clones here, not all; method: immunoSEQ multiplex PCR. The V and J calls and the clone size are those of that table, but D and trimming were determined from the DNA. Altogether 85,000 to 120,000 clones are present, about two thirds being singletons, with the ten largest covering approximately 2.8%. Concerning this clone: Its cognate antigen is unknown.

The clonotype was recovered from a female donor in good health and CMV-seronegative. The rearrangement links TRBV5-1 to TRBJ2-2; tentatively, D is TRBD1 (5 bases). The sequenced sample was PBMCs. The CDR3 is CASSLAGILTGELFF. The CDR3 DNA follows: TGCGCCAGCAGCTTGGCAGGGATCCTCACCGGGGAGCTGTTTTTT.